The 4 T cell receptor beta chains presented below share a single source sample, sequenced in a study of response to subunit inactivated influenza vaccine. TCRdb reprocessed the RT-PCR reads with MiXCR, giving one entry per CDR3 protein. The sample lists fewer than 650,000 distinct CDR3 sequences, around 13% occurring once. The sequencing used PBMCs from blood, collected roughly 46 days after vaccination. Every receptor here comes from a man aged 50-60 years who received an inactivated influenza vaccine.

This clonotype was counted only a few times. V gene TRBV12-3 or TRBV12-4 combines with J gene TRBJ1-1; 8 bases map to TRBD1. Trimming cost V 4 bases and J 6 bases; bases outside gene matches: 10. This CDR3 is 15 amino acids long. The CDR3 DNA reads as TGTGCCAGCAGTTCCCAACTCATACAGGGGGCTGAAGCTTTCTTT. Protein sequence: CASSSQLIQGAEAFF.

The genes are TRBV15 and TRBJ2-6; 8 bases match TRBD2. CDR3 length: 17 residues. Trimming took 7 bases from V and 0 from J; bases not matched to a gene: 8. CDR1 and CDR2 from the germline V gene are LNHNV and YYDKDF (reference sequence). The CDR3 nucleotides read TGTGCCACCATATCGCTAGCGGGTTACTCTGGGGCCAACGTCCTGACTTTC. It yields the protein CATISLAGYSGANVLTF.

This clonotype was recorded a few times. The V gene is TRBV29-1, the J gene TRBJ2-5; 13 positions agree with TRBD2. The CDR3 extends over 17 amino acids. CDR1 is SQVTM, CDR2 ANQGSEA, per germline. J gave up 3 bases and V 3 bases, and 10 bases lay outside the gene matches. The CDR3, as DNA: TGCAGCGTTGATCACACTAGCGGGAGGGCCGGGAAAGAGACCCAGTACTTC. This gives the protein CSVDHTSGRAGKETQYF.

This clonotype showed up many times. The rearrangement joins TRBV12-3 or TRBV12-4 to TRBJ2-7; 7 bases fit TRBD1. J was trimmed by 5 bases and V by 2 bases; bases with no gene match: 6. The CDR3 totals 14 residues. Written as DNA, the CDR3 is TGTGCCAGCAGTTTAAAAGGGGGCGGCGACGAGCAGTACTTC. Translated: CASSLKGGGDEQYF.